This T cell receptor beta chain was recorded in a study of vaccination and CD4 T cells after COVID-19. For the study at large: Timing of post-vaccine sample collection was a median 72 days after dose two, with a range of 14 to 241. Control cultures were supplied with a CEFX pool, an HIV-1 Nef pool, or no peptide at all.

With the Oncomine TCR Beta short-read assay, DNA from cultured CD4+ T cells was sequenced. Using its own MiXCR run on the PCR reads, TCRdb lists one record per CDR3 protein. The sample records over 10,000 distinct CDR3 sequences, roughly four fifths being singletons. Treatment here: approximately 10-day PBMC culture with coronavirus spike peptide pools or control peptides (ViraFEST assay). As regards this clonotype: What it recognizes is unknown.

Per germline, CDR1 ENHRY and CDR2 SYGVKD. This CDR3 comprises 11 residues. Trimming took off 8 bases at V and 7 bases at J, with 11 bases between the two ends. This clonotype was obtained from a human donor who had recovered from COVID-19. Sequencing was performed on CD4+ T cells from blood, cultured in vitro. V usage is TRBV10-3 and J usage is TRBJ1-2; maybe TRBD1 (6 bases). The CDR3 DNA sequence: TGTGCCATCGGACAGAATGGTGGCTACACCTTC. Its protein is CAIGQNGGYTF.